This T cell receptor beta chain came from a study of cytotoxic CD8 clonotypes in ibrutinib-treated CLL. There are 13 residues in the CDR3. CDR1 LNHDA and CDR2 SQIVND come from the germline V gene (reference sequence). V lost 6 bases to trimming and J lost 2 bases, with 9 bases between them. Method: immunoSEQ multiplex PCR; TCRdb's copy keeps in-frame clones and lacks some. The sample holds 300,000 to 350,000 clones; roughly 80% are singletons and the top ten take 5.5% to 8%. The clonotype comes from a human donor with chronic lymphocytic leukemia. The sequencing used PBMCs, collected before ibrutinib treatment. This rearrangement joins TRBV19 to TRBJ2-3; D not resolved. CDR3 loop: CASRKYDTDTQYF. DNA for the CDR3: TGTGCCAGTAGGAAATACGACACAGATACGCAGTATTTT.